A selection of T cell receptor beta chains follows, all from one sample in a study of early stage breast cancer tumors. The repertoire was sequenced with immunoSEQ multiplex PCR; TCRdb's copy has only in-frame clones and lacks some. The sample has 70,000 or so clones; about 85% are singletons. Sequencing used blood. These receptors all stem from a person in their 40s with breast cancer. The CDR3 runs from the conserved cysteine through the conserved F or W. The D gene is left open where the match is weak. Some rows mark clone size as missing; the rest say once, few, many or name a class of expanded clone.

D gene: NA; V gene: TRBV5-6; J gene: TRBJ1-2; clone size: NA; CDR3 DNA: TGTGCCAGCAGTTCCGGGGTCCCAATGCGCTACACCTTC; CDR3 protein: CASSSGVPMRYTF
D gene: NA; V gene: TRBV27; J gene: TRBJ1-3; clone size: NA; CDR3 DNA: TGTGCCAGCAGCCGCACACGGGGGCAAGGAAACACCATATATTTT; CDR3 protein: CASSRTRGQGNTIYF
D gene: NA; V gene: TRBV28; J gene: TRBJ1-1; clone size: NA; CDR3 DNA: TGTGCCAGCAGTGTATTTATGGGCACTGAAGCTTTCTTT; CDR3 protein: CASSVFMGTEAFF
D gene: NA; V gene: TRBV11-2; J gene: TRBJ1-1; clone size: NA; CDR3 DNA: TGTGCCAGCAGCTTTGGCCGAACAACTGAAGCTTTCTTT; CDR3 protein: CASSFGRTTEAFF
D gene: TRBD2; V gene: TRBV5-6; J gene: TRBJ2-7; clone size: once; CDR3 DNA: TGTGCCAGCAGCTCGAAGCCCGGGACTAGCGGGAAAAGCTCCTACGAGCAGTACTTC; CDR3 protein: CASSSKPGTSGKSSYEQYF
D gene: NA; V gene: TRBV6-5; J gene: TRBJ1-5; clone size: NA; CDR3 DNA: TGTGCCAGCAGTTCCATACAGGGATCGGGACAGCCCCAGCATTTT; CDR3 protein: CASSSIQGSGQPQHF
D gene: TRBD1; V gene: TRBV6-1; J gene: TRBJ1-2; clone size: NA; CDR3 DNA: TGTGCCAGCAGGCCCCGACAGGGCGGGGCGGGAGGCTACACCTTC; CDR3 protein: CASRPRQGGAGGYTF
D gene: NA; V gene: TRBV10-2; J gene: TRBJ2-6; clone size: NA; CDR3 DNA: TGCGCCAGCAGCGCTGGGGGGGCCAACGTCCTGACTTTC; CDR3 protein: CASSAGGANVLTF
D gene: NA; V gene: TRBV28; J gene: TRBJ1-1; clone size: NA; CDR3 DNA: TGTGCCAGCACCTCTGGCAGTCCGGGGCGTGAAGCTTTCTTT; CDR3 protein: CASTSGSPGREAFF
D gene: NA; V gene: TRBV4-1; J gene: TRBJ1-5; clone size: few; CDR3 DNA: TGCGCCAGCAGCCAAGAACCTCGGAACAATCAGCCCCAGCATTTT; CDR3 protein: CASSQEPRNNQPQHF
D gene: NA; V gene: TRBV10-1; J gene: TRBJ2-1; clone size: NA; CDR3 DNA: TGCGCCAGCAGTGAGGGACAACATTCCTACAATGAGCAGTTCTTC; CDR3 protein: CASSEGQHSYNEQFF
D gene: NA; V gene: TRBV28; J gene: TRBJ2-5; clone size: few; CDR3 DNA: TGTGCCAGCATTTCCTCTTCCGGGGCCCAGTACTTC; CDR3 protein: CASISSSGAQYF
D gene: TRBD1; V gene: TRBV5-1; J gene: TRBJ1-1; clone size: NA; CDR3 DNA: TGCGCCAGCAGCTCACAGGGGGCCGGCACTGAAGCTTTCTTT; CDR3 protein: CASSSQGAGTEAFF
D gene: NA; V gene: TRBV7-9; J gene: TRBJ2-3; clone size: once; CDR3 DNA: TGTGCCAGCAGCCCAACCAGGGCGGGAACTCGCGATACGCAGTATTTT; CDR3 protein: CASSPTRAGTRDTQYF
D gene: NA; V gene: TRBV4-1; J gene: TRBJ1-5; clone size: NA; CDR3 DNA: TGCGCCAGCAGCCAAGACAGGAGGCCTAAACAGCCCCAGCATTTT; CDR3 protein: CASSQDRRPKQPQHF
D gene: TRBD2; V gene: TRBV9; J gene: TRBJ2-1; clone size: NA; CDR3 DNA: TGTGCCAGCAGCCTTGGCGGACTAGCGGGAGGGCCCTACAATGAGCAGTTCTTC; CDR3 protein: CASSLGGLAGGPYNEQFF
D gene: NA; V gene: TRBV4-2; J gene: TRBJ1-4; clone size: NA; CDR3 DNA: TGTGCCAGCAGCCGAGGGGTGGGTAATGAAAAACTGTTTTTT; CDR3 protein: CASSRGVGNEKLFF
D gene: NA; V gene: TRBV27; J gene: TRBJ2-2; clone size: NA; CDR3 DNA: TGTGCCAGCAGACCTTGGGACACAACGAACACCGGGGAGCTGTTTTTT; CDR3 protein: CASRPWDTTNTGELFF
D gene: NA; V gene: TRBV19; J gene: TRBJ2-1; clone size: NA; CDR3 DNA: TGTGCCAGTAGTATTAGAGCAAGCACACAAGGGGATGAGCAGTTCTTC; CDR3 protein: CASSIRASTQGDEQFF
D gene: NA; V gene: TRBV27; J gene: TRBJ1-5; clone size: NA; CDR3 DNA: TGTGCCAGCAGCTCAAACACTGGGCAGCCCCAGCATTTT; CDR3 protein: CASSSNTGQPQHF
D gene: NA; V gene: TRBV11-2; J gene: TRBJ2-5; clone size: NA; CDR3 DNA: TGTGCCAGCAGCTTGGATACAGTCGGGGAGACCCAGTACTTC; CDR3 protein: CASSLDTVGETQYF
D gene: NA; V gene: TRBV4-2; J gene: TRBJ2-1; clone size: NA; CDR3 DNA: TGTGCCAGCAGCGAAGAAATTGGGTGGGGCGGTTACAATGAGCAGTTCTTC; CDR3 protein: CASSEEIGWGGYNEQFF
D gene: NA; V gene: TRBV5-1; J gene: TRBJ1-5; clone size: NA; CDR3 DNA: TGCGCCAGCAGCTTGGGACAGGACAATCAGCCCCAGCATTTT; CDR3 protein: CASSLGQDNQPQHF
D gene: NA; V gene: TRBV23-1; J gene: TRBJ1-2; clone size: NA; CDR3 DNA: TGCGCCAGCAGTCAATCGGCGCCAGGGGATGGCTACACCTTC; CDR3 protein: CASSQSAPGDGYTF
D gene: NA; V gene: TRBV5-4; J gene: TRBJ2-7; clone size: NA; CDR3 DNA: TGTGCCAGCAGCGACGACCCAAGGGAGCAGTACTTC; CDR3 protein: CASSDDPREQYF
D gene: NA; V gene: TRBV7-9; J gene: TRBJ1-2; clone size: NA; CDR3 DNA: TGTGCCAGCAGCGCAGCCGGGCAGGATTTAAACTATGGCTACACCTTC; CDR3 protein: CASSAAGQDLNYGYTF
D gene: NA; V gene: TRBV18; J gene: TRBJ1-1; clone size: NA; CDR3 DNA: TGTGCCAGCTCACCAGGGGAGGGCGCGGGAACTGAAGCTTTCTTT; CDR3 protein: CASSPGEGAGTEAFF
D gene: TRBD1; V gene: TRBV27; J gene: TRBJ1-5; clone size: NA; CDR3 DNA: TGTGCCAGCAGTTTATCGGGGGCAGGGGGCCGTCAGCCCCAGCATTTT; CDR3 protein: CASSLSGAGGRQPQHF
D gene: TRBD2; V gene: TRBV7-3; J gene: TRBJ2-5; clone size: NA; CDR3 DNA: TGTGCCAGCAGCTTAATGCCCGGGACTAGCGGGAGTGAGACCCAGTACTTC; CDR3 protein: CASSLMPGTSGSETQYF
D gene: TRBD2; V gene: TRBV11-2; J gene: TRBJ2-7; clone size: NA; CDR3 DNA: TGTGCCAGCAGCCCGGGACTAGCGGGTCGTCGAAACTTC; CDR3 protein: CASSPGLAGRRNF
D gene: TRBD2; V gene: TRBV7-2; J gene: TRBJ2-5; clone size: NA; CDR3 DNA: TGTGCCAGCAGCTTAGCGGGAGGGGCAAAAGAGACCCAGTACTTC; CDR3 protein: CASSLAGGAKETQYF
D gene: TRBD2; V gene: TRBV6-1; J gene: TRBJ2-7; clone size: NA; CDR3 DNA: TGTGCCAGCAGAAGCGGGAGGGCCTACGAGCAGTACTTC; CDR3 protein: CASRSGRAYEQYF
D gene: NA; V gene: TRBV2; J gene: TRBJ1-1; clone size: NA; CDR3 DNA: TGTGCCAGCAGTGAACAGGGGAACACTGAAGCTTTCTTT; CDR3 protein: CASSEQGNTEAFF
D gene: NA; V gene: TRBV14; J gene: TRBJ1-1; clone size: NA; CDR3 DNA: TGTGCCAGCAGCCAAGATTGGGTCGAGAACACTGAAGCTTTCTTT; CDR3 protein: CASSQDWVENTEAFF
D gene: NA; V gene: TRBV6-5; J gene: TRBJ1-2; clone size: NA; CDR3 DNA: TGTGCCAGCAGTCCTCAGGGGCCTAACTATGGCTACACCTTC; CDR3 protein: CASSPQGPNYGYTF
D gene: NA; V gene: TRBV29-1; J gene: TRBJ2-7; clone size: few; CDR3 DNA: TGCAGCGTTGTGCGAGGATCCGAGCAGTACTTC; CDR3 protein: CSVVRGSEQYF
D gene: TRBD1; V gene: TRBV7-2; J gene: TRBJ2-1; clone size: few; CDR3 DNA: TGTGCCAGCAGCCGCGGACAGGGAATCAATGAGCAGTTCTTC; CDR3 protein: CASSRGQGINEQFF
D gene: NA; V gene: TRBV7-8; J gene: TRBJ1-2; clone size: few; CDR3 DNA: TGTGCCAGCAGCTCCGTTGGTGGTCGTCGCAGGGATGCGGGTGGCTACACCTTC; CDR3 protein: CASSSVGGRRRDAGGYTF